A selection of T cell receptor beta chains follows, all from one sample in a study of blood T cells in healthy people across ages. TCRdb re-called the 5' RACE reads with MiXCR, one entry per CDR3 protein. The repertoire holds some 800,000 distinct CDR3 sequences, with more than 20% as singletons. The same sample was also used in a study of T cells of mothers and their children.

Sequenced: blood. Receptors originate from a boy aged 5 to 17 in good health. CDR3s include the opening cysteine and the closing phenylalanine or tryptophan. The order of the fields is J gene, V gene, clone size, D gene, CDR3 DNA, CDR3 protein. The D gene is left open where the match is weak. Expanded clones get a size class; other rows say once, few or many, or leave the size out.

TRBJ2-7 | TRBV7-2 | . | TRBD1 | TGTGCCAGCAGCTTAGTCAACCAGGGGGACGAGCAGTACTTC | CASSLVNQGDEQYF
TRBJ1-2 | TRBV3-1 | once | . | TGTGCCAGCAGCCAAGAAGCGGGGCCTGGCTACACCTTC | CASSQEAGPGYTF
TRBJ2-3 | TRBV5-1 | . | . | TGCGCCAGCAGCTTTGAGGGTTTCACAGATACGCAGTATTTT | CASSFEGFTDTQYF
TRBJ1-2 | TRBV27 | . | TRBD1 | TGTGCCAGCAGTTTATTGGGACAGGGGGCCTATGGCTACACCTTC | CASSLLGQGAYGYTF
TRBJ2-7 | TRBV29-1 | . | TRBD1 | TGCAGCGTTGAGACAGGGCTTACCTACGAGCAGTACTTC | CSVETGLTYEQYF
TRBJ1-5 | TRBV7-8 | . | TRBD1 | TGTGCCAGCAGCTCAAGACAGGGGCGGCAGCCCCAGCATTTT | CASSSRQGRQPQHF
TRBJ2-7 | TRBV28 | few | TRBD2 | TGTGCCACCCGGGGGGGAACCTACGAGCAGTACTTC | CATRGGTYEQYF
TRBJ2-1 | TRBV11-1 | . | . | TGTGCCAGCAGCTTTGACTCGAACTCCTACAATGAGCAGTTCTTC | CASSFDSNSYNEQFF
TRBJ2-5 | TRBV20-1 | . | TRBD1 | TGCAGTGCTAGTCGGGACAGGGCAGGAGAGACCCAGTACTTC | CSASRDRAGETQYF
TRBJ2-4 | TRBV19 | . | . | TGTGCCAGTAGCGATAGAGCCTCCGATCGGAGGCGCCTAGCCAAAAACATTCAGTACTTC | CASSDRASDRRRLAKNIQYF
TRBJ1-3 | TRBV7-9 | few | . | TGTGCCAGCACCTCGAGGGGGGCTGGAAACACCATATATTTT | CASTSRGAGNTIYF
TRBJ2-2 | TRBV28 | . | . | TGTGCCAGCAGTTTATTCAGGGCAACCGGGGAGCTGTTTTTT | CASSLFRATGELFF
TRBJ2-3 | TRBV13 | . | . | TGTGCCAGCAGCTTAGTGACGGGGGTAAACACAGATACGCAGTATTTT | CASSLVTGVNTDTQYF
TRBJ2-1 | TRBV7-2 | . | . | TGTGCCAGCAGCTCAGGGGGGAGCGTCAATGAGCAGTTCTTC | CASSSGGSVNEQFF
TRBJ2-1 | TRBV6-2/TRBV6-3 | few | . | TGTGCCAGCAACCGCCCCAGTCAAAGCTACAATGAGCAGTTCTTC | CASNRPSQSYNEQFF
TRBJ2-4 | TRBV25-1 | . | TRBD2 | TGTGCCAGCCAGGAACCTGGGGGGGGCAAAAACATTCAGTACTTC | CASQEPGGGKNIQYF
TRBJ1-1 | TRBV5-1 | few | TRBD1 | TGCGCCAGCAGCTCCCCCGGACAGGCGAACACTGAAGCTTTCTTT | CASSSPGQANTEAFF
TRBJ2-1 | TRBV28 | few | TRBD2 | TGTGCCAGCAGTCCCGACGGCCTAGCGGGGGGGGATGAGCAGTTCTTC | CASSPDGLAGGDEQFF
TRBJ2-3 | TRBV10-3 | . | . | TGTGCCACCCGGGGTGGGGGGAGCACAGATACGCAGTATTTT | CATRGGGSTDTQYF
TRBJ2-4 | TRBV5-1 | once | TRBD1 | TGCGCCAGCAGCCCGGGACAGGGTGGAAACATTCAGTACTTC | CASSPGQGGNIQYF